This T cell receptor (beta chain) stems from a study of blood T cells in healthy people across ages. Extraction yielded at least 6 micrograms of total RNA per sample. Of note for this clonotype: One end of the junction varies from germline; a read error may be responsible.

Sample-barcoded 5' priming and a J-beta primer mix drove a second PCR of about 6 to 11 cycles. The authors tagged each cDNA molecule using a template-switch adaptor with 12 random nucleotides. TCRdb reprocessed the 5' RACE reads via MiXCR and lists one record per CDR3 protein. The repertoire includes 800,000 to 950,000 distinct CDR3 sequences, almost 30% of them detected once, and around 9.6% sits in the top ten. Another study also made use of these data, one on T cells of mothers and their children. Per that paper: Over 9 million TCR beta CDR3 reads were obtained from each mother, and some 3.2 million from each child. In related and unrelated pairs alike, thymic selection shapes TCR recombination output, with inherited differences minor.

Sequenced sample: blood. The receptor comes from a woman aged 40 to 49 in good health.

The CDR3, as DNA: TGCGCCGGCAGCACCACTCCCAGGGGGCGCGGACCAGATACGCAGTATTTT. Translating gives CAGSTTPRGRGPDTQYF. V gene TRBV5-1 combines with J gene TRBJ2-3; the match to TRBD1 covers 8 bases. This CDR3 is built from 17 residues. Germline V lookup: CDR1 SGHRS, CDR2 YFSETQ.